This T cell receptor beta chain was captured in a study of metastatic and nonmetastatic thyroid tumors. At the level of the study: Across blood and tumor or nodule tissue, repertoires from malignant and benign thyroid patients were compared with one another. Study-level results: Patients with malignant thyroid tumors reportedly had significantly higher TCR beta diversity than those with benign nodules, in blood and tumor.

In germline, CDR1 is SGHAT, CDR2 FQDESV (reference sequence). The V end lost 5 bases, the J end lost 2 bases, and 9 bases lay between the germline ends. The CDR3 loop spans 14 amino acids. There were no patients who had received any treatment before thyroid surgery. This clone was observed at least ten times. What it binds is not known. TCRdb reprocessed the PCR reads using MiXCR. There are 100,000 or so clones in the sample; under 15% occur only once, and around 3.3% lies in the top ten. Sequenced material: blood. The chain uses TRBV11-1 and TRBJ2-2, with D perhaps assigned TRBD1 or TRBD2 (5 bases each). The TCR originated in a female donor with papillary thyroid cancer or a benign thyroid nodule (not recorded which). Some clones in this sample may be carry-over from other donors' samples. CDR3 DNA sequence: TGTGCCAGCAGCGTGGGGGTAAACACCGGGGAGCTGTTTTTT. Its translation: CASSVGVNTGELFF.